This is a list of T cell receptor beta chains from one sample in a study of CD8 T cells in ankylosing spondylitis. One entry per CDR3 protein results from TCRdb running MiXCR on the 5' RACE reads. The table includes about 220,000 distinct CDR3 sequences, approximately 24% detected once. Sequenced material: blood, either unsorted or a sorted T cell fraction (not recorded which). The receptors shown here come from a male donor with ankylosing spondylitis or in good health (not recorded which). The CDR3 runs from the conserved cysteine through the conserved F or W. The order of the fields is clone size, V gene, J gene, D gene, CDR3 DNA, CDR3 protein. D genes are given only for firm matches. Expanded clones get a size class; other rows say once, few or many, or leave the size out.

many	TRBV20-1	TRBJ1-5	TRBD1	TGCAGTGCCAAGGGACAGGGGGCCCAGCCCCAGCATTTT	CSAKGQGAQPQHF
-	TRBV28	TRBJ1-2	-	TGTGCCAGCAGTTTGCAGGAGGGCTACACCTTC	CASSLQEGYTF
-	TRBV9	TRBJ2-6	-	TGTGCCAGCAGCGTAGAGGGGCAGGGCAACGTCCTGACTTTC	CASSVEGQGNVLTF
-	TRBV29-1	TRBJ2-1	-	TGCAGCGTTGCGGCTGGCGGGGTGACCAATGAGCAGTTCTTC	CSVAAGGVTNEQFF
few	TRBV20-1	TRBJ2-7	TRBD1	TGCAGTGCTAGGGAAAACAGGGGGCATTTCGACGAGCAGTACTTC	CSARENRGHFDEQYF
many	TRBV14	TRBJ2-2	TRBD1	TGTGCCAGCAGTCGAGCCGGGACAGGGGGAAACACCGGGGAGCTGTTTTTT	CASSRAGTGGNTGELFF
many	TRBV20-1	TRBJ1-1	-	TGCAGTGCTAAGGCGGGACACTTGAACACTGAAGCTTTCTTT	CSAKAGHLNTEAFF
many	TRBV5-1	TRBJ2-3	-	TGCGCCAGCAGCTTGGAGGCAGGCCCGCCGGATACGCAGTATTTT	CASSLEAGPPDTQYF
many	TRBV9	TRBJ2-3	TRBD1	TGTGCCAGCAGCACCTGGACAGGAAGCACAGATACGCAGTATTTT	CASSTWTGSTDTQYF
-	TRBV5-1	TRBJ2-1	-	TGCGCCAGCAGCTTGGGGCGGGAAGGGGGCAATGAGCAGTTCTTC	CASSLGREGGNEQFF
many	TRBV7-3	TRBJ1-2	-	TGTGCCAGCAGCGCGAACACGGGCGGCTACACCTTC	CASSANTGGYTF
many	TRBV12-3/TRBV12-4	TRBJ2-1	TRBD1	TGTGCCAGCAGTTTGGGGGACAGATACAATGAGCAGTTCTTC	CASSLGDRYNEQFF
many	TRBV29-1	TRBJ2-5	TRBD2	TGCAGCGTTGATGGTCGAGCGGGAGCAGAGACCCAGTACTTC	CSVDGRAGAETQYF
many	TRBV4-1	TRBJ2-1	-	TGCGCCAGCAGCGTCGGTCGCCCCCCTAGATACAATGAGCAGTTCTTC	CASSVGRPPRYNEQFF
few	TRBV7-2	TRBJ2-1	-	TGTGCCAGCGGTACTTACAATGAGCAGTTCTTC	CASGTYNEQFF
-	TRBV29-1	TRBJ2-2	-	TGCAGCGCCTTTCCGGCAGGGTCCACCGGGGAGCTGTTTTTT	CSAFPAGSTGELFF
many	TRBV11-2	TRBJ1-3	-	TGTGCCAGCAGCCTCGGAAGGGCACCTGGAAACACCATATATTTT	CASSLGRAPGNTIYF
many	TRBV4-2	TRBJ2-7	-	TGTGCCAGCAGCCATGCAAAGGCGGGCGAGCAGTACTTC	CASSHAKAGEQYF
many	TRBV12-3/TRBV12-4	TRBJ2-1	TRBD1	TGTGCCAGCAGTTACAGGGGAATGACCTACAATGAGCAGTTCTTC	CASSYRGMTYNEQFF
many	TRBV20-1	TRBJ1-6	-	TGCAGTGCTACCTGGGGGAGGGATTCACCCCTCCACTTT	CSATWGRDSPLHF
-	TRBV6-2/TRBV6-3	TRBJ2-3	-	TGTGCCAGCACCCTGACTAGGTCCGGCACAGATACGCAGTATTTT	CASTLTRSGTDTQYF
few	TRBV29-1	TRBJ2-5	-	TGCAGCGTCGATATCAGGGATAGGGAGACCCAGTACTTC	CSVDIRDRETQYF
many	TRBV11-2	TRBJ2-3	TRBD2	TGTGCCAGCAGCTTAACGGGAGGGTCAGATACGCAGTATTTT	CASSLTGGSDTQYF
-	TRBV20-1	TRBJ1-2	TRBD1	TGCAGTGCTGGGGGGACAGGAACTAACTATGGCTACACCTTC	CSAGGTGTNYGYTF
few	TRBV19	TRBJ2-2	-	TGTGCCAGTAGTGACCATCGGGCGCAAAACACCGGGGAGCTGTTTTTT	CASSDHRAQNTGELFF
many	TRBV7-2	TRBJ2-7	-	TGTGCCAGCAGCTTGGGGGGAAGGTCCTACGAGCAGTACTTC	CASSLGGRSYEQYF
-	TRBV6-1	TRBJ1-6	-	TGTGCCAGCAGTGAAATTTCCGGACAGACCCTCCACTTT	CASSEISGQTLHF
many	TRBV4-2	TRBJ2-1	TRBD2	TGTGCCAGCAGCCGATCGGGACTAGCGGAAGAGCAGTTCTTC	CASSRSGLAEEQFF
many	TRBV29-1	TRBJ1-1	TRBD1	TGCAGCGTTGAAGGGGGGACAGGGGCCACTGAAGCTTTCTTT	CSVEGGTGATEAFF
-	TRBV6-5	TRBJ2-1	-	TGTGCCAGCAGTTACCAGAGCTCCTACAATGAGCAGTTCTTC	CASSYQSSYNEQFF
few	TRBV7-2	TRBJ1-5	TRBD1	TGTGCCAGCAGCTCCGGACAGGGATCTCAGCCCCAGCATTTT	CASSSGQGSQPQHF
-	TRBV7-9	TRBJ2-1	-	TGTGCCAGCAGCTTAGCGCTGCGGGATTTCGATGAGCAGTTCTTC	CASSLALRDFDEQFF
few	TRBV20-1	TRBJ2-7	-	TGCAGTGCTATTACCGGGATTGACTACGAGCAGTACTTC	CSAITGIDYEQYF
many	TRBV7-8	TRBJ2-7	TRBD2	TGTGCCAGCAGTCGGACTAGCGAGCATTACGAGCAGTACTTC	CASSRTSEHYEQYF
once	TRBV28	TRBJ2-1	-	TGTGCCAGCGGGAGGACTGCTAACAATGAGCAGTTCTTC	CASGRTANNEQFF
-	TRBV12-3/TRBV12-4	TRBJ1-5	TRBD1	TGTGCCAGCAGTTTAGGTACAGGGGTAAGAGGCAATCAGCCCCAGCATTTT	CASSLGTGVRGNQPQHF
-	TRBV7-3	TRBJ2-2	-	TGTGCCAGCAGCTTACAAGGTGGGGCGGACACCGGGGAGCTGTTTTTT	CASSLQGGADTGELFF
many	TRBV27	TRBJ2-7	TRBD2	TGTGCCAGCAGACCACTAGCGGGAGGGCCCTACGAGCAGTACTTC	CASRPLAGGPYEQYF
-	TRBV6-2/TRBV6-3	TRBJ2-7	TRBD2	TGTGCCAGCACCAGCGGGGGGTCCTACGAGCAGTACTTC	CASTSGGSYEQYF
-	TRBV7-9	TRBJ2-1	TRBD1	TGTGCCAGCAGCTTCCCAGGGGGCAGGGGGATCGGTGAGCAGTTCTTC	CASSFPGGRGIGEQFF